Presented here are 30 T cell receptor beta chains from one specimen sequenced in a study of shared clonotypes between healthy human individuals. Libraries were prepared by immunoSEQ multiplex PCR; TCRdb keeps only in-frame clonotypes and omits some of them. The sample shows millions of clones, roughly 96% of them seen only once. Sequencing input: naive CD4+ T cells sorted from blood. Indicated subset: CD45RA+ positively selected. All receptors come from a man younger than 35 in good health.

J is TRBJ1-2 and V is TRBV9, with D perhaps TRBD1 (6 bases). V gave up 2 bases and J gave up 7 bases, with 21 bases separating them. CDR1 and CDR2 from the germline V gene are SGDLS and YYNGEE. CDR3 length: 16 residues. The CDR3 region is CASSVEGRAGAAGYTF. CDR3 in DNA: TGTGCCAGCAGCGTCGAAGGAAGAGCAGGGGCGGCTGGCTACACCTTC. The entire variable domain, with the rest obtained from reference TRBV9 and TRBJ1-2, is as follows: DSGVTQTPKHLITATGQRVTLRCSPRSGDLSVYWYQQSLDQGLQFLIQYYNGEERAKGNILERFSAQQFPDLHSELNLSSLELGDSALYFCASSVEGRAGAAGYTFGSGTRLTVV.

The CDR3 spells CASSLATGTANTGELFF. Written as DNA, the CDR3 is TGCGCCAGCAGCTTGGCTACTGGGACAGCGAACACCGGGGAGCTGTTTTTT. The chain uses TRBV5-1 and TRBJ2-2; 7 positions match TRBD1. The CDR3 totals 17 residues. V lost 0 bases, J lost 0 bases, and 5 bases stayed unmatched. Germline V lookup: CDR1 SGHRS, CDR2 YFSETQ.

The J gene is TRBJ1-4, the V gene TRBV4-1, with a weak D call TRBD1 (5 bases). Between the trimmed V and J ends, which lost 4 bases and 0 bases, there was a span of 12 bases. Germline lookup yields CDR1 MGHRA and CDR2 YSYEKL. This CDR3 comprises 16 residues. CDR3 region: CASSRQGETTNEKLFF. As DNA, the CDR3 is TGCGCCAGCAGCCGCCAGGGTGAGACAACTAATGAAAAACTGTTTTTT.

CDR3 bases: TGTGCCAGCAAAAGGGGTGGGACAGGGGTGCTCTGGAACACCGGGGAGCTGTTTTTT. Translated, it gives CASKRGGTGVLWNTGELFF. This chain links TRBV27 with TRBJ2-2, with 10 bases lining up with TRBD1. The CDR3 covers 19 residues. V lost 7 bases to trimming and J lost 1 base; unmatched junction nucleotides: 15. Germline-derived CDR1 and CDR2 are MNHEY and SMNVEV (reference sequence).

Concerning this clone itself: The same CDR3 is also encoded by other DNA sequences in this sample. The chain uses TRBV7-9 and TRBJ1-1; tentative D call: TRBD1 (5 bases). The CDR3 has 13 residues. CDR1 SEHNR and CDR2 FQNEAQ come from the germline V gene (reference sequence). V was pared by 3 bases and J by 1 base, with 6 bases between. CDR3 in DNA: TGTGCCAGCAGCTTTCAGGGGAACACTGAAGCTTTCTTT. Amino acids: CASSFQGNTEAFF.

The J gene is TRBJ1-5, the V gene TRBV28; no reliable D call. The V gene's germline CDR1 is MDHEN and CDR2 SYDVKM. V was trimmed by 6 bases and J by 4 bases, leaving 13 bases between them. The CDR3 spans 14 residues. The CDR3 reads CASSYSSGNQPQHF. CDR3 in DNA: TGTGCCAGCAGCTACTCCTCGGGTAATCAGCCCCAGCATTTT.

CDR3 bases: TGTGCCAGCAGCCCCTCTGGAAATGGCAATCAGCCCCAGCATTTT. Protein: CASSPSGNGNQPQHF. The V gene is TRBV28, the J gene TRBJ1-5; D unresolved. Trimming took 6 bases from V and 2 from J, leaving 14 bases between them. Germline V gene sequence: CDR1 MDHEN, CDR2 SYDVKM. The CDR3 consists of 15 residues. The full variable domain, rest sourced from reference TRBV28 and TRBJ1-5, is DVKVTQSSRYLVKRTGEKVFLECVQDMDHENMFWYRQDPGLGLRLIYFSYDVKMKEKGDIPEGYSVSREKKERFSLILESASTNQTSMYLCASSPSGNGNQPQHFGDGTRLSIL.

The DNA for the CDR3 is TGTGCCAGCAGCTTATCAGGTACAGTCTCCTACGAGCAGTACTTC. Translating it yields CASSLSGTVSYEQYF. This chain connects TRBV11-2 to TRBJ2-7; no firm D call. The V end was cut by 2 bases, the J end by 0 bases, with 11 bases between. Germline V gene lookup returns CDR1 SGHAT and CDR2 FQNNGV. The CDR3 contains 15 residues.

V gene TRBV7-6 combines with J gene TRBJ1-1; D is uncertain. The CDR3 length is 14 residues. V lost 4 bases to trimming and J lost 0 bases, with 9 bases between them. From germline, CDR1 is SGHVS and CDR2 FNYEAQ. The CDR3, as DNA: TGTGCCAGCAGCTCCAACGCTCTGAACACTGAAGCTTTCTTT. It codes for CASSSNALNTEAFF.

The chain combines TRBV2 with TRBJ2-7; D gene uncertain. V was trimmed by 6 bases and J by 5 bases, leaving 14 bases between them. The CDR3 loop spans 13 amino acids. The germline V gene has CDR1 SNHLY and CDR2 FYNNEI. The CDR3 protein is CASSVLYRDEQYF. The DNA of the CDR3 is TGTGCCAGCAGCGTCTTGTATAGAGACGAGCAGTACTTC. Combining the CDR3 with reference TRBV2 and TRBJ2-7 gives the whole variable domain EPEVTQTPSHQVTQMGQEVILRCVPISNHLYFYWYRQILGQKVEFLVSFYNNEISEKSEIFDDQFSVERPDGSNFTLKIRSTKLEDSAMYFCASSVLYRDEQYFGPGTRLTVT.

V is TRBV5-6 and J is TRBJ1-1; 10 nucleotides align to TRBD1. The germline CDR1 and CDR2 sequences are SGHDT and YYEEEE. V trimming: 4 bases; J trimming: 4 bases; junction bases outside the gene matches: 13. The CDR3 runs to 17 residues. Here the CDR3 reads CASSVTGTGVGRTEAFF. In DNA, the CDR3 is TGTGCCAGCAGCGTCACCGGGACAGGGGTAGGTCGCACTGAAGCTTTCTTT.

CDR3 region: CASSQGNIQPQHF. Written as DNA, the CDR3 is TGTGCCAGCAGTCAGGGGAATATTCAGCCCCAGCATTTT. The gene calls are TRBV7-9 and TRBJ1-5; perhaps TRBD1 as D (6 bases). Trimming took off 6 bases at V and 6 bases at J, with 12 bases between the two ends. This CDR3 comprises 13 residues. Germline-derived CDR1 and CDR2 are SEHNR and FQNEAQ (reference sequence).

The chain couples TRBV5-1 to TRBJ2-2; TRBD2 matches at 10 bases. Germline CDR1 is SGHRS and CDR2 is YFSETQ. The CDR3 loop spans 15 amino acids. The V and J ends lost 0 bases and 5 bases, in that order; junction bases with no gene match: 1. CDR3 nucleotide sequence: TGCGCCAGCAGCTTGGGGGGACTAGCGACCGGGGAGCTGTTTTTT. Translated: CASSLGGLATGELFF. The full variable domain, completed using reference TRBV5-1 and TRBJ2-2, is KAGVTQTPRYLIKTRGQQVTLSCSPISGHRSVSWYQQTPGQGLQFLFEYFSETQRNKGNFPGRFSGRQFSNSRSEMNVSTLELGDSALYLCASSLGGLATGELFFGEGSRLTVL.

CDR3 sequence reads: CASSPSYTNNEQFF. The CDR3 DNA sequence: TGCGCCAGCAGCCCCTCATATACTAACAATGAGCAGTTCTTC. J is TRBJ2-1 and V is TRBV5-1; D is unresolved. Germline V gives CDR1 SGHRS, CDR2 YFSETQ. The CDR3 totals 14 residues. Trimming pared 4 bases from V and 5 bases from J, leaving 13 bases between.

This rearrangement joins TRBV29-1 to TRBJ2-7, with 8 bases lining up with TRBD2. This CDR3 has 12 amino acids. Per the germline V gene, CDR1 is SQVTM and CDR2 is ANQGSEA. Trimming removed 5 bases from V and 2 bases from J; junction bases left unmatched: 2. The CDR3 sequence: CSVTSGPYEQYF. The CDR3 nucleotides are TGCAGCGTTACTAGCGGACCCTACGAGCAGTACTTC.

The chain joins TRBV6-1 to TRBJ2-5; D is unresolved. Trimming pared 1 base from V and 4 bases from J, leaving 13 bases between. Germline V CDR1 and CDR2: MNHNS, SASEGT. This CDR3 has 15 amino acids. The CDR3 DNA is TGTGCCAGCAGTGAAGGAAAGGCTCCCCTAGAGACCCAGTACTTC. This encodes CASSEGKAPLETQYF.

The gene calls are TRBV10-3 and TRBJ2-3, with 9 bases matching TRBD2. The CDR3 length is 16 residues. CDR1 is ENHRY and CDR2 is SYGVKD in the germline V gene. Trimming at V came to 0 bases and at J to 9 bases, leaving 10 bases not matched to a gene. The DNA of the CDR3 is TGTGCCATCAGTGAGTCGACTAGCGGAACCCTAAGAACGCAGTATTTT. Its protein product is CAISESTSGTLRTQYF.

The chain links TRBV5-1 to TRBJ1-2, with TRBD1 as a possible D gene (5 bases). The CDR3 totals 14 residues. Trimming cost V 2 bases and J 3 bases, with 11 bases left between them. Per germline, CDR1 SGHRS and CDR2 YFSETQ. The CDR3 here is CASSLPGRDYGYTF. As DNA, the CDR3 is TGCGCCAGCAGCTTACCAGGGCGGGACTATGGCTACACCTTC.

V and J are TRBV19 and TRBJ1-3; D perhaps matches TRBD1 (6 bases). The V and J ends lost 7 bases and 1 base respectively, with 17 bases between them. Germline V lookup: CDR1 LNHDA, CDR2 SQIVND (reference sequence). CDR3 length: 16 amino acids. The CDR3 is CASIPIPGASGNTIYF. The CDR3 bases are TGTGCCAGTATCCCAATCCCGGGGGCATCTGGAAACACCATATATTTT.

The rearrangement links TRBV30 to TRBJ1-5, with no clear D. Germline CDR1 is GTSNPN and CDR2 is SVGIG (reference sequence). V lost 5 bases and J lost 4, with 12 bases in between. The CDR3 sequence is 13 residues long. The CDR3 protein is CAWSNWENQPQHF. Here the CDR3 DNA reads TGTGCCTGGTCAAACTGGGAGAATCAGCCCCAGCATTTT.

The rearrangement joins TRBV21-1 to TRBJ2-1; TRBD1, as called in the table, went unchecked against the DNA. TRBV21-1 is a known pseudogene. The CDR3 totals 17 residues. CDR3: CASSSHLTGSTYNEQFF. CDR3 bases: TGTGCCAGCAGCTCACACCTGACAGGGTCAACCTACAATGAGCAGTTCTTC.

The chain uses TRBV2 and TRBJ2-1, with 7 bases lining up with TRBD1. V was pared by 6 bases and J by 15 bases, with 11 bases of the junction left unmatched. Looked up from germline, CDR1 is SNHLY and CDR2 is FYNNEI. This CDR3 region has 12 residues. This chain's CDR3 is CASRGQYEVLFF. As DNA, the CDR3 is TGTGCCAGCAGGGGACAGTACGAAGTTCTGTTCTTC.

The chain couples TRBV19 to TRBJ2-7; 10 nucleotides match TRBD1. Germline loops: CDR1 LNHDA, CDR2 SQIVND (reference sequence). J was trimmed by 6 bases and V by 5 bases; bases with no gene match: 7. The CDR3 extends over 14 amino acids. The CDR3 here is CASSASWDRGEQYF. The DNA of the CDR3 is TGTGCCAGTAGTGCTTCCTGGGACAGGGGCGAGCAGTACTTC.

The chain has TRBV9 and TRBJ1-3; weak D call: TRBD1 (6 bases). Trimming took off 1 base at V and 2 bases at J, with 10 bases between the two ends. The CDR3 loop spans 15 amino acids. The germline gives CDR1 SGDLS, CDR2 YYNGEE. CDR3 region: CASSVQGTAGNTIYF. Written as DNA, the CDR3 is TGTGCCAGCAGCGTACAGGGGACTGCTGGAAACACCATATATTTT.

This clone was recorded only once. The V call is TRBV5-1, the J call TRBJ1-1, with D tentatively TRBD1 (6 bases). Germline CDR1 and CDR2: SGHRS and YFSETQ. Trimming removed 3 bases from V and 1 base from J, with 10 bases in between. The CDR3 spans 14 residues. The CDR3 spells CASSSGVSNTEAFF. CDR3 DNA: TGCGCCAGCAGCTCAGGGGTTTCGAACACTGAAGCTTTCTTT.

The CDR3 DNA reads as TGTGCCAGCAGTGAAACCGGACAGAACTTTCAAGAGACCCAGTACTTC. As protein: CASSETGQNFQETQYF. The chain uses TRBV2 and TRBJ2-5; possible D gene TRBD1, 6 bases. Germline CDR1 reads SNHLY; CDR2 reads FYNNEI. V lost 2 bases, J lost 2 bases, and 15 bases lay in between. The CDR3 has 16 residues.

A note on this clone: The same CDR3 arises from other DNA sequences in this sample as well. The chain links TRBV5-1 to TRBJ2-2; 9 bases map to TRBD2. Trimming cost V 0 bases and J 0 bases; bases outside gene matches: 0. Per the germline V gene, CDR1 is SGHRS and CDR2 is YFSETQ. CDR3 size: 16 residues. CDR3 in amino acids: CASSLASGANTGELFF. DNA of the CDR3: TGCGCCAGCAGCTTGGCTAGCGGGGCGAACACCGGGGAGCTGTTTTTT.

V and J are TRBV5-1 and TRBJ2-5; D may be TRBD1 (6 bases). CDR1 is SGHRS, CDR2 YFSETQ, per germline. Trimming took off 3 bases at V and 0 bases at J, with 24 bases between the two ends. The CDR3 runs 19 residues. This CDR3 reads CASSSRPTGKSQYQETQYF. In nucleotides, the CDR3 is TGCGCCAGCAGCTCCCGGCCCACAGGGAAATCCCAGTACCAAGAGACCCAGTACTTC.

The genes are TRBV20-1 and TRBJ1-4; D is uncertain. CDR3 length equals 11 residues. The germline gives CDR1 DFQATT, CDR2 SNEGSKA (reference sequence). Trimming removed 6 bases from V and 4 bases from J, with 6 bases in between. The CDR3 sequence is CSARNNEKLFF. The CDR3 DNA follows: TGCAGTGCACGAAATAATGAAAAACTGTTTTTT.

This sequence joins TRBV30 and TRBJ2-1; 9 bases match TRBD2. CDR1 and CDR2 from the germline V gene are GTSNPN and SVGIG (reference sequence). The junction had 7 bases not matched to a gene; V was cut back by 3 bases and J by 7 bases. This CDR3 has 14 residues. The CDR3 region is CAWRTSGSRNEQFF. The CDR3 bases are TGTGCCTGGAGAACTAGCGGGTCCCGGAATGAGCAGTTCTTC. The whole variable domain, filled in from reference TRBV30 and TRBJ2-1, reads SQTIHQWPATLVQPVGSPLSLECTVEGTSNPNLYWYRQAAGRGLQLLFYSVGIGQISSEVPQNLSASRPQDRQFILSSKKLLLSDSGFYLCAWRTSGSRNEQFFGPGTRLTVL.